This passage covers 25 T cell receptor beta chains from one sample sequenced in a study of response to subunit inactivated influenza vaccine. TCRdb passed the RT-PCR reads through MiXCR, listing each CDR3 protein once. Of 600,000 to 700,000 distinct CDR3 sequences listed, about 14% were seen once; the top ten hold 6% to 9.5%. The specimen comprised PBMCs from blood, sampled approximately 15 days before vaccination. Source of these receptors: a man aged 50-59 years who received an inactivated influenza vaccine.

This clonotype occurred many times. The rearrangement links TRBV3-1 to TRBJ1-2, with D possibly TRBD1 on 5 matching bases. This CDR3 has 16 residues. V gave up 1 base and J gave up 4 bases, with 16 bases separating them. Germline V gene lookup returns CDR1 LGHDT and CDR2 YNNKEL (reference sequence). The CDR3 here is CASSQGGAARSYGYTF. CDR3 DNA sequence: TGTGCCAGCAGCCAAGGAGGGGCCGCCCGGAGCTATGGCTACACCTTC.

The chain is built from TRBV5-1 and TRBJ1-5; TRBD1 aligns across 8 bases. Germline V gene sequence: CDR1 SGHRS, CDR2 YFSETQ. V lost 0 bases to trimming and J lost 7 bases; unmatched junction nucleotides: 6. This CDR3 has 15 amino acids. The CDR3 is CASSLGPGGEQPQHF. For the CDR3, the DNA is TGCGCCAGCAGCTTGGGTCCAGGGGGCGAACAGCCCCAGCATTTT.

J is TRBJ2-4 and V is TRBV9; no clear D gene. V gave up 0 bases and J gave up 0 bases, with 13 bases separating them. From germline, CDR1 is SGDLS and CDR2 YYNGEE. The CDR3 is 17 residues long. The CDR3 sequence: CASSVGAAGLAKNIQYF. The CDR3 DNA sequence: TGTGCCAGCAGCGTAGGAGCCGCCGGTTTAGCCAAAAACATTCAGTACTTC.

The chain links TRBV5-5 to TRBJ2-7; D is perhaps TRBD1 or TRBD2 (5 bases each). Trimming removed 0 bases from V and 8 bases from J, with 12 bases in between. The CDR3 is made up of 13 amino acids. Per germline, CDR1 SGHKS and CDR2 YYEKEE (reference sequence). The CDR3 DNA reads as TGTGCCAGCAGCTTGGTGGGGGAAAGACAGCAGTACTTC. Protein sequence: CASSLVGERQQYF.

This clonotype has just a few counts. V is TRBV3-1 and J is TRBJ2-5, with a possible D match to TRBD2 (5 bases). V gave up 1 base and J gave up 5 bases, with 11 bases separating them. The germline gives CDR1 LGHDT, CDR2 YNNKEL (reference sequence). The CDR3 is 14 residues long. The chain's CDR3 is CASSQGGSRETQYF. For the CDR3, the DNA is TGTGCCAGCAGCCAAGGAGGGTCAAGGGAGACCCAGTACTTC.

J is TRBJ2-3 and V is TRBV15; D is unresolved. There are 16 residues in the CDR3. Trimming shortened V by 1 base and J by 0 bases, and 11 bases separated the two germline ends. Germline-derived CDR1 and CDR2 are LNHNV and YYDKDF (reference sequence). This CDR3 reads CATSRALSASTDTQYF. Here the CDR3 DNA reads TGTGCCACCAGCAGAGCGCTATCGGCTAGCACAGATACGCAGTATTTT.

The table lists this clonotype with a few counts. The chain combines TRBV5-5 with TRBJ2-2, with a weak D call TRBD1 (5 bases). The CDR3 consists of 16 residues. Trimming took 0 bases from V and 3 from J, leaving 12 bases between them. Germline CDR1 SGHKS, CDR2 YYEKEE (reference sequence). This chain's CDR3 is CASSLDTDTYTGELFF. The CDR3 DNA reads TGTGCCAGCAGCTTGGATACGGACACCTACACCGGGGAGCTGTTTTTT.

The rearrangement joins TRBV6-8 to TRBJ1-1; 9 positions agree with TRBD1. V lost 0 bases to trimming and J lost 5 bases; unmatched junction nucleotides: 7. The CDR3 covers 16 residues. The germline V gene encodes CDR1 MNHGY and CDR2 SAAAGT. The CDR3 nucleotides read TGTGCCAGCAGTTACTCGATAGAGACAGGGGGAACTGAAGCTTTCTTT. Protein: CASSYSIETGGTEAFF.

The rearrangement links TRBV9 to TRBJ2-2, with D perhaps TRBD1 or TRBD2 (6 bases each). Between the trimmed V and J ends, which lost 4 bases and 0 bases, there was a span of 19 bases. Germline CDR1 is SGDLS and CDR2 is YYNGEE. The CDR3 spans 18 residues. The CDR3 region is CASSHHGGGFANTGELFF. The CDR3 DNA follows: TGTGCCAGCAGCCACCACGGGGGCGGTTTCGCGAACACCGGGGAGCTGTTTTTT.

This clonotype has only a few counts. The chain couples TRBV12-3 or TRBV12-4 to TRBJ2-7, with 8 nucleotides matching TRBD1. V was clipped by 7 bases and J by 7 bases; unmatched bases: 21. The CDR3 contains 17 residues. In DNA, the CDR3 is TGTGCCAGCAAACCGGGACCCGGGACAGGCCTACTGGGGGAGCAGTACTTC. It encodes CASKPGPGTGLLGEQYF.

This clonotype was observed a few times. This chain connects TRBV27 to TRBJ2-7, with 8 positions matching TRBD1. Germline CDR1 reads MNHEY; CDR2 reads SMNVEV (reference sequence). The junction had 5 bases not matched to a gene; V was cut back by 5 bases and J by 2 bases. The CDR3 runs to 14 residues. The CDR3 nucleotides are TGTGCCAGCAGTACCACAGGGGGAACCTACGAGCAGTACTTC. Residues: CASSTTGGTYEQYF.

CDR3 region: CSASLGVVNYEQYF. The CDR3, as DNA: TGCAGTGCTAGTCTAGGGGTGGTTAACTACGAGCAGTACTTC. The rearrangement uses TRBV20-1 and TRBJ2-7; tentative D call: TRBD1 (5 bases). The germline CDR1 and CDR2 sequences are DFQATT and SNEGSKA (reference sequence). The CDR3 contains 14 residues. V lost 3 bases, J lost 3 bases, and 15 bases lay in between.

This clonotype was detected a few times. The chain uses TRBV2 and TRBJ1-1; possibly TRBD1 for D (5 bases). V shed 6 bases and J shed 5 bases, with 19 bases lying between them. The CDR3 is 15 residues long. Germline CDR1 is SNHLY and CDR2 is FYNNEI. In nucleotides, the CDR3 is TGTGCCAGCAGGGTACAGGTAATTGATGGGACTGAAGCTTTCTTT. Residues: CASRVQVIDGTEAFF.

This clonotype was picked up a small number of times. The chain couples TRBV2 to TRBJ2-7, with D possibly matching TRBD2 (6 bases). The V and J ends lost 5 bases and 9 bases respectively, with 20 bases between them. The CDR3 is 14 residues long. Germline V gene data show CDR1 as SNHLY and CDR2 as FYNNEI. CDR3 DNA: TGTGCCAGCAGTACCGACCCCTTGGGGGGTGGGCAGTACTTC. Translated, it gives CASSTDPLGGGQYF. Full variable domain (rest looked up from reference TRBV2 and TRBJ2-7): EPEVTQTPSHQVTQMGQEVILRCVPISNHLYFYWYRQILGQKVEFLVSFYNNEISEKSEIFDDQFSVERPDGSNFTLKIRSTKLEDSAMYFCASSTDPLGGGQYFGPGTRLTVT.

This clonotype has only a few counts. The gene calls are TRBV5-5 and TRBJ1-1; 7 nucleotides agree with TRBD1. Trimming took 2 bases from V and 0 from J; bases not matched to a gene: 4. The germline gives CDR1 SGHKS, CDR2 YYEKEE (reference sequence). The CDR3 totals 15 residues. This CDR3 is CASSLQTGLNTEAFF. The CDR3 DNA reads TGTGCCAGCAGCTTACAGACAGGGTTGAACACTGAAGCTTTCTTT.

The CDR3 DNA is TGCGCCAGCAGCTCCGGACAGGGCGGGGAGACCCAGTACTTC. Residues: CASSSGQGGETQYF. This rearrangement joins TRBV5-1 to TRBJ2-5; 8 bases are shared with TRBD1. The trim removed 3 bases at V and 5 bases at J, leaving 6 bases unmatched. The CDR3 is made up of 14 amino acids. The germline V gene encodes CDR1 SGHRS and CDR2 YFSETQ.

This clonotype was seen at least ten times. The chain uses TRBV12-3 or TRBV12-4 and TRBJ2-3; D is ambiguous. V was shortened by 3 bases and J by 4 bases, with 5 bases between the two germline ends. The CDR3 is 12 amino acids. The CDR3 DNA reads TGTGCCAGCAGTTTCTCCCCAGATACGCAGTATTTT. It is translated as CASSFSPDTQYF.

The genes are TRBV20-1 and TRBJ2-3; 8 bases agree with TRBD2. This CDR3 region has 16 residues. The J segment lost 2 bases and the V segment lost 3 bases, leaving 10 bases of the junction unmatched. CDR1 DFQATT and CDR2 SNEGSKA come from the germline V gene (reference sequence). CDR3 region: CSASPLTSGNTDTQYF. CDR3 DNA sequence: TGCAGTGCTAGTCCCCTAACTAGCGGAAACACAGATACGCAGTATTTT.

This clonotype was seen only a few times. V usage is TRBV12-3 or TRBV12-4 and J usage is TRBJ2-7, with a possible D match to TRBD1 (6 bases). The V end lost 6 bases, the J end lost 5 bases, and 14 bases lay between the germline ends. This CDR3 spans 13 amino acids. The CDR3 spells CASRKQGVDEQYF. Here the CDR3 DNA reads TGTGCCAGCAGAAAACAGGGCGTGGACGAGCAGTACTTC.

V gene TRBV4-3 combines with J gene TRBJ1-1; no clear D. Looked up from germline, CDR1 is LGHNA and CDR2 is YSLEER. This CDR3 region has 16 residues. Trimming pared 0 bases from V and 0 bases from J, leaving 11 bases between. The CDR3 loop is CASSQDYGEMNTEAFF. The CDR3, as DNA: TGCGCCAGCAGCCAAGATTACGGGGAAATGAACACTGAAGCTTTCTTT.

This clonotype was counted only a few times. The chain links TRBV15 to TRBJ2-3, with D perhaps being TRBD1 or TRBD2 (5 bases each). Germline V gene data show CDR1 as LNHNV and CDR2 as YYDKDF (reference sequence). V lost 3 bases to trimming and J lost 4 bases, with 20 bases between them. The CDR3 loop spans 17 amino acids. In nucleotides, the CDR3 is TGTGCCACCAGCAGTATACGGGACGAAAGGGCCCCAGATACGCAGTATTTT. Translated, it gives CATSSIRDERAPDTQYF.

This chain joins TRBV5-1 and TRBJ1-1; D call uncertain. Between the trimmed V and J ends, which lost 0 bases and 4 bases, there was a span of 10 bases. Germline loops: CDR1 SGHRS, CDR2 YFSETQ. CDR3 length equals 14 residues. DNA of the CDR3: TGCGCCAGCAGCTTGGTACGGGGTTCCACTGAAGCTTTCTTT. It translates to CASSLVRGSTEAFF.

This clonotype was counted only a few times. The V call is TRBV4-2, the J call TRBJ2-2; 10 bases match TRBD2. CDR3 length: 19 residues. Germline CDR1 reads LGHNA; CDR2 reads YNFKEQ. J gave up 1 base and V 2 bases, and 10 bases lay outside the gene matches. DNA of the CDR3: TGTGCCAGCAGCCAAACTCCCAGCGGGAGGGCCGGGAACACCGGGGAGCTGTTTTTT. It translates to CASSQTPSGRAGNTGELFF.

The sample holds many counts of this clonotype. V and J are TRBV5-4 and TRBJ2-4; tentatively, D is TRBD1 or TRBD2 (5 bases each). This CDR3 contains 14 residues. Trimming pared 0 bases from V and 3 bases from J, leaving 7 bases between. Germline CDR1 reads SGHNT; CDR2 reads YYREEE (reference sequence). The CDR3 DNA sequence: TGTGCCAGCAGCTTGGGGGACCGCAAAAACATTCAGTACTTC. Its translation is CASSLGDRKNIQYF.

Regarding this clonotype: Relative to the germline gene, one junction end is altered; a read error may explain this. The V call is TRBV25-1, the J call TRBJ2-4; D might be TRBD1 or TRBD2, each matching 5 bases. The CDR3 has 15 amino acids. The V gene's germline CDR1 is MGHDK and CDR2 SYGVNS. CDR3 residues: CACSESGTAKNIQYF. For the CDR3, the DNA is TGTGCCTGCAGTGAATCGGGGACAGCCAAAAACATTCAGTACTTC.